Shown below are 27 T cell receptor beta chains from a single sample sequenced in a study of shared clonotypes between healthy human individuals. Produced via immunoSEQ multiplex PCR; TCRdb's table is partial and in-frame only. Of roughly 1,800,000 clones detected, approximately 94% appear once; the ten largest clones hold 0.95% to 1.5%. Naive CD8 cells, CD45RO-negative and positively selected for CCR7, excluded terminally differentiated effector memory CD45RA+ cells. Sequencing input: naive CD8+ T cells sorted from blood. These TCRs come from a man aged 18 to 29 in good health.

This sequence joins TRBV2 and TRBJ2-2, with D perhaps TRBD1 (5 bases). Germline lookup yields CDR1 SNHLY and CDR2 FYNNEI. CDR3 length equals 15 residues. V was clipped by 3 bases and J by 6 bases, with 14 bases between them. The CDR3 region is CASSEGQGSAGELFF. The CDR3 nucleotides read TGTGCCAGCAGTGAGGGCCAGGGATCGGCCGGGGAGCTGTTTTTT.

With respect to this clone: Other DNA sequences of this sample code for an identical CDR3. The CDR3 region has the DNA TGTGCCAGCAGCTTAGCTCAGGGCTCCTACGAGCAGTACTTC. This codes for CASSLAQGSYEQYF. This chain joins TRBV11-2 and TRBJ2-7; perhaps TRBD1 as D (5 bases). The germline V gene has CDR1 SGHAT and CDR2 FQNNGV. V was pared by 1 base and J by 0 bases, with 7 bases between. The length of the CDR3 is 14 residues.

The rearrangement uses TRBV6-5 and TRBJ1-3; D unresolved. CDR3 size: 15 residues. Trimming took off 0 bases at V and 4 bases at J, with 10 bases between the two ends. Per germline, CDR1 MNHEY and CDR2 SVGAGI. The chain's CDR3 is CASSYSSDWGNTIYF. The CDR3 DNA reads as TGTGCCAGCAGTTACTCGTCCGACTGGGGAAACACCATATATTTT.

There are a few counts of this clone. The DNA of the CDR3 is TGTGCCAGCAGCGTATATACCCCCGAGCGGGACTATGGCTACACCTTC. Translating it yields CASSVYTPERDYGYTF. The chain links TRBV7-9 to TRBJ1-2; D uncertain. Germline V lookup: CDR1 SEHNR, CDR2 FQNEAQ (reference sequence). The CDR3 is 16 residues long. The V end was cut by 5 bases, the J end by 3 bases, with 19 bases between.

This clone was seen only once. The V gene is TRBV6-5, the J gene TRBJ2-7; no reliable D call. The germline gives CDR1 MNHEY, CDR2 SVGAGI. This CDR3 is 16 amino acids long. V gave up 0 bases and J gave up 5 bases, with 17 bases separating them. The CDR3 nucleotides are TGTGCCAGCAGTTACTCGGTACCCGGGTCGGTAAACGAGCAGTACTTC. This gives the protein CASSYSVPGSVNEQYF.

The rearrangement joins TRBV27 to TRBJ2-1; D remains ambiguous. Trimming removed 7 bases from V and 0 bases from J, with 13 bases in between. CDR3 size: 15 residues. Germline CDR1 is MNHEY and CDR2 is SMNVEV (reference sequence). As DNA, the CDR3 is TGTGCCAGCAATATCCGGGCTCCCTCCTACAATGAGCAGTTCTTC. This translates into CASNIRAPSYNEQFF.

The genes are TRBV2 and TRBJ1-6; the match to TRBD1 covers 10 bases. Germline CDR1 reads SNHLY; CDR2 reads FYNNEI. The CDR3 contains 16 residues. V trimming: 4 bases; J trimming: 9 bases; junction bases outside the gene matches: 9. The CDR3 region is CASSGGQTGGFSPLHF. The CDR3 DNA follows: TGTGCCAGCAGTGGGGGACAGACAGGGGGCTTTTCACCCCTCCACTTT.

The CDR3 spells CASSFQGDDYGYTF. DNA of the CDR3: TGTGCCAGCAGCTTTCAAGGGGACGACTATGGCTACACCTTC. J is TRBJ1-2 and V is TRBV5-4; D might be TRBD1 (5 bases). The CDR3 loop spans 14 amino acids. Germline-derived CDR1 and CDR2 are SGHNT and YYREEE (reference sequence). Trimming stripped 2 bases from V and 3 bases from J, with 11 bases between.

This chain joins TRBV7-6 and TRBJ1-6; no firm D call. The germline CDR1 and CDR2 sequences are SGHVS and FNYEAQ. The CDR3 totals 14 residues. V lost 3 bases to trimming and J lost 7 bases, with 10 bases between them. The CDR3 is CASSLAGENSPLHF. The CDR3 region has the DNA TGTGCCAGCAGCTTGGCAGGAGAAAATTCACCCCTCCACTTT.

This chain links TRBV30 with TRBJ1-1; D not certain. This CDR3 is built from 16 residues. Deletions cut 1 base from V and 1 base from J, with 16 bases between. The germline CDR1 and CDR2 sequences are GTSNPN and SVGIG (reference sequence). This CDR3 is CAWSAWLVEGNTEAFF. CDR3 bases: TGTGCCTGGAGTGCGTGGCTCGTGGAGGGGAACACTGAAGCTTTCTTT.

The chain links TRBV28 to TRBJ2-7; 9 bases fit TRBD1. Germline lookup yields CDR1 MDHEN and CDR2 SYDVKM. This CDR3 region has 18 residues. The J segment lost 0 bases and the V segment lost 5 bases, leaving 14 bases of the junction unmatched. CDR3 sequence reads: CASSLGQGLMVFSYEQYF. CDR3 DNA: TGTGCCAGCAGTCTGGGACAGGGACTTATGGTGTTCTCCTACGAGCAGTACTTC.

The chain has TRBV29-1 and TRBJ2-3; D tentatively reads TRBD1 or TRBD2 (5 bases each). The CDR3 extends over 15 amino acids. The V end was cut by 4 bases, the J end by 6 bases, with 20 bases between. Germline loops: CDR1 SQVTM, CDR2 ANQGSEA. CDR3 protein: CSVVAGLFEGDTQYF. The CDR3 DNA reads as TGCAGCGTTGTAGCCGGGCTATTCGAGGGGGATACGCAGTATTTT.

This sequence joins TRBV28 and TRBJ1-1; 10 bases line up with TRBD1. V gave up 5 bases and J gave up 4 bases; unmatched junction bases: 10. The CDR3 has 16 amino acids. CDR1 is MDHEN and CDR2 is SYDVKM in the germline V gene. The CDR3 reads CASSPRQGASFTEAFF. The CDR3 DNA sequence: TGTGCCAGCAGTCCTAGACAGGGGGCGAGTTTCACTGAAGCTTTCTTT.

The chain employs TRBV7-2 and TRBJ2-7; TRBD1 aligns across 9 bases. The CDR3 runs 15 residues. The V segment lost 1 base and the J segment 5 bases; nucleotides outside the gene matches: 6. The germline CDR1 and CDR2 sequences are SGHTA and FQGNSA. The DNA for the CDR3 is TGTGCCAGCAGCTTAGGGGACAGGGTGTTCGACGAGCAGTACTTC. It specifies CASSLGDRVFDEQYF. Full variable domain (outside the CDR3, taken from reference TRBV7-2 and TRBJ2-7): GAGVSQSPSNKVTEKGKDVELRCDPISGHTALYWYRQSLGQGLEFLIYFQGNSAPDKSGLPSDRFSAERTGGSVSTLTIQRTQQEDSAVYLCASSLGDRVFDEQYFGPGTRLTVT.

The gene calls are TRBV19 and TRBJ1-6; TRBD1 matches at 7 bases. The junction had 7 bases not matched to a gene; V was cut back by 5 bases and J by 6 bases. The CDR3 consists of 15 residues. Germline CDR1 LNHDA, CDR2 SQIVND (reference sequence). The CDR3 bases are TGTGCCAGTAGTGAAAGGGACAGTTCTAATTCACCCCTCCACTTT. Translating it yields CASSERDSSNSPLHF. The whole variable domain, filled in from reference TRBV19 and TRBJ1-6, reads DGGITQSPKYLFRKEGQNVTLSCEQNLNHDAMYWYRQDPGQGLRLIYYSQIVNDFQKGDIAEGYSVSREKKESFPLTVTSAQKNPTAFYLCASSERDSSNSPLHFGNGTRLTVT.

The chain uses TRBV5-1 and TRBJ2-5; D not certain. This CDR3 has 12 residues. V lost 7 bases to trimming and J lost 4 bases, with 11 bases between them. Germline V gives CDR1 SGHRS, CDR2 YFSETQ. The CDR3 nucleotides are TGCGCCAGCCGGGTGTGGTCAGAGACCCAGTACTTC. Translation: CASRVWSETQYF. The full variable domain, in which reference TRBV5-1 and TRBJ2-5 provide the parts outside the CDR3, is KAGVTQTPRYLIKTRGQQVTLSCSPISGHRSVSWYQQTPGQGLQFLFEYFSETQRNKGNFPGRFSGRQFSNSRSEMNVSTLELGDSALYLCASRVWSETQYFGPGTRLLVL.

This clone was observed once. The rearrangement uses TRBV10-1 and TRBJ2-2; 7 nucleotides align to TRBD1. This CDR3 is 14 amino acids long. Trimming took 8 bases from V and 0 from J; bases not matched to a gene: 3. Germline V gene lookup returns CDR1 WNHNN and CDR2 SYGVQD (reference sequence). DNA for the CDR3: TGCGCCAGCTCCGGGACAGCGAACACCGGGGAGCTGTTTTTT. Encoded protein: CASSGTANTGELFF.

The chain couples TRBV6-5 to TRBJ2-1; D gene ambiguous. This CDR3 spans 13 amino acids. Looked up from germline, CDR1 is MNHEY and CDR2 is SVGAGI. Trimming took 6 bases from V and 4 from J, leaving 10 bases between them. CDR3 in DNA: TGTGCCAGCAGACTAAGTGTTTACAATGAGCAGTTCTTC. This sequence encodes CASRLSVYNEQFF.

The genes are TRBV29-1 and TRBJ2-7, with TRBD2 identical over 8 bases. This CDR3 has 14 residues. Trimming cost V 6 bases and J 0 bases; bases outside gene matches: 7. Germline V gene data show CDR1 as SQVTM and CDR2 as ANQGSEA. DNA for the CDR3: TGCAGCGTCGCCCCAGCGGGGGCCTCCTACGAGCAGTACTTC. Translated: CSVAPAGASYEQYF.

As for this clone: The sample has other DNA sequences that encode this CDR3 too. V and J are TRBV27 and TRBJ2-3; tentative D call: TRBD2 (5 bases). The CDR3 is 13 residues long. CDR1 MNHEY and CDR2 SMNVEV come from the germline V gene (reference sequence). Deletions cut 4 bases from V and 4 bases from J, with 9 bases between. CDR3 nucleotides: TGTGCCAGCAGTTCGGAACTAGCAGATACGCAGTATTTT. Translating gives CASSSELADTQYF.

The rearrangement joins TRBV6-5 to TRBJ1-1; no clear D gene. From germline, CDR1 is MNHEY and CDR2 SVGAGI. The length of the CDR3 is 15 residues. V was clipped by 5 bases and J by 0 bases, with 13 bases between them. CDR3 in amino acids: CASSPAPNLNTEAFF. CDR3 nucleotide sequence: TGTGCCAGCAGTCCCGCCCCCAATTTGAACACTGAAGCTTTCTTT.

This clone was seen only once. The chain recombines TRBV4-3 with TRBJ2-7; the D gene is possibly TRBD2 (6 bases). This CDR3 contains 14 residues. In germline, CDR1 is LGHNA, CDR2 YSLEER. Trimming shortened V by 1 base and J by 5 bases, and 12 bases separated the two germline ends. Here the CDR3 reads CASSQVVGSNEQYF. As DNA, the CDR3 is TGCGCCAGCAGCCAAGTTGTCGGGAGCAACGAGCAGTACTTC.

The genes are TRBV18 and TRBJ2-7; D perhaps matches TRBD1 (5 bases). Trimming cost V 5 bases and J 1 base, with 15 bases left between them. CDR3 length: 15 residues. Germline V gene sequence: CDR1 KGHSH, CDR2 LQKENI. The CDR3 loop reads CASSRQGDRSYEQYF. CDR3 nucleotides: TGTGCCAGCTCAAGGCAAGGCGACAGATCCTACGAGCAGTACTTC.

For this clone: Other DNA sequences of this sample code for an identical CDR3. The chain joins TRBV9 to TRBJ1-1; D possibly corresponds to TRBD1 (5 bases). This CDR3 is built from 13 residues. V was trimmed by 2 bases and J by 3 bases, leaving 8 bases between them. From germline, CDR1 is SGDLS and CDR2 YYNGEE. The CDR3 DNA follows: TGTGCCAGCAGCGTTGGGGGTGACACTGAAGCTTTCTTT. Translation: CASSVGGDTEAFF. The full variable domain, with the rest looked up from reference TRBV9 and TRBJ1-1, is DSGVTQTPKHLITATGQRVTLRCSPRSGDLSVYWYQQSLDQGLQFLIQYYNGEERAKGNILERFSAQQFPDLHSELNLSSLELGDSALYFCASSVGGDTEAFFGQGTRLTVV.

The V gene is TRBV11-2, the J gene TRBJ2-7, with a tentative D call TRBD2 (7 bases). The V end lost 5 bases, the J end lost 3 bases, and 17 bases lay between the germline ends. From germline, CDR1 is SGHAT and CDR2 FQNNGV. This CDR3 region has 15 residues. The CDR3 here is CASSPVGGPLYEQYF. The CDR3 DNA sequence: TGTGCCAGCAGCCCGGTGGGGGGGCCCCTCTACGAGCAGTACTTC.

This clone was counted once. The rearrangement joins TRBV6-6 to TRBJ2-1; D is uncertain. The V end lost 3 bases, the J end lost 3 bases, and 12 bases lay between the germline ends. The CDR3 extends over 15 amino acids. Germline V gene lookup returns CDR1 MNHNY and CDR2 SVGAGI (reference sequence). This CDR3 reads CASSYIEGGYNEQFF. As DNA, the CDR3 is TGTGCCAGCAGTTATATAGAAGGTGGCTACAATGAGCAGTTCTTC.

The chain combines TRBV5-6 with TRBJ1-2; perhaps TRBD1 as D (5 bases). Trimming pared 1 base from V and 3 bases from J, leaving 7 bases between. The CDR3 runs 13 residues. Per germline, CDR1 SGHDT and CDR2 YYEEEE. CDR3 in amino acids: CASSLPGHYGYTF. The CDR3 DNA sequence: TGTGCCAGCAGCTTGCCGGGGCACTATGGCTACACCTTC. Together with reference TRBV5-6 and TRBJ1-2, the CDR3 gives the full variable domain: DAGVTQSPTHLIKTRGQQVTLRCSPKSGHDTVSWYQQALGQGPQFIFQYYEEEERQRGNFPDRFSGHQFPNYSSELNVNALLLGDSALYLCASSLPGHYGYTFGSGTRLTVV.